These 32 T cell receptor beta chains originate from one sample sequenced in a study of CXCR3-negative and CXCR3-positive naive CD8 T cells. The TRB libraries of cDNA were built by UMI-labeled 5' RACE. TCRdb reanalyzed the 5' RACE reads and collapses them to one entry per CDR3 protein, without DNA. Its listing shows 50,000 to 75,000 distinct CDR3 sequences. Sequenced material: naive CXCR3- CD8+ T cells from blood. Noted subset: CD45RO-CCR7+CD27+CD95- naive CD8+ T cells lacking CXCR3 (TNR3-). Receptor source: a human donor in good health. Some clones in this sample may be carry-over from other donors' samples.

The chain combines TRBV29-1 with TRBJ2-5; TCRdb reports TRBD2, a call that lacks DNA to check it against. This CDR3 is built from 18 residues. CDR1 is SQVTM and CDR2 is ANQGSEA in the germline V gene. The CDR3 sequence: CSVVGLAGGTPYQETQYF.

The V and J genes are TRBV7-3 and TRBJ2-6. Germline CDR1 reads SGHTA; CDR2 reads FQGTGA. The CDR3 loop spans 16 amino acids. The chain's CDR3 is CASSFTAASGANVLTF.

The chain recombines TRBV14 with TRBJ2-1; TCRdb outputs TRBD2, but without DNA this stays unchecked. The length of the CDR3 is 14 residues. Germline CDR1 is SGHDN and CDR2 is FVKESK. CDR3 sequence reads: CASKPSGGVDEQFF.

This chain uses TRBV18 with TRBJ2-1. From germline, CDR1 is KGHSH and CDR2 LQKENI. The CDR3 contains 14 residues. The CDR3 here is CASSPQGMKAEQFF.

The rearrangement links TRBV29-1 to TRBJ2-1; TCRdb's assignment of TRBD2 cannot be checked, as there is no DNA. This CDR3 has 12 residues. CDR1 and CDR2 (germline): SQVTM, ANQGSEA. CDR3 sequence: CSAAWRDNEQFF.

The chain joins TRBV14 to TRBJ2-7; the TCRdb call, TRBD2, lacks DNA for checking. This CDR3 has 14 residues. Germline loops: CDR1 SGHDN, CDR2 FVKESK. This chain's CDR3 is CASSQGLAGYEQYF.

The chain is built from TRBV29-1 and TRBJ2-1; TCRdb designates TRBD1, a call that cannot be tested without DNA. This CDR3 contains 12 residues. Germline CDR1 SQVTM, CDR2 ANQGSEA. The CDR3 spells CSGPTGVGEQFF.

The chain has TRBV7-9 and TRBJ2-1; TCRdb's assignment of TRBD2 cannot be checked, as there is no DNA. Germline V lookup: CDR1 SEHNR, CDR2 FQNEAQ (reference sequence). There are 11 residues in the CDR3. CDR3 residues: CAGLGRNEQFF.

The chain recombines TRBV6-4 with TRBJ2-2; as DNA is missing, the TRBD1 call by TCRdb cannot be tested. The CDR3 contains 16 residues. CDR1 is MRHNA, CDR2 SNTAGT, per germline. The CDR3: CASSDSPATGAGELFF.

This chain joins TRBV29-1 and TRBJ2-1; checking the TCRdb D call of TRBD2 is not possible without DNA. Germline CDR1 reads SQVTM; CDR2 reads ANQGSEA. The CDR3 totals 14 residues. CDR3 amino acids: CSVASGGSYNEQFF.

The V gene is TRBV28, the J gene TRBJ2-2; no DNA is available, so the TRBD2 call from TCRdb remains unchecked. The CDR3 is 13 amino acids. Germline V gene data show CDR1 as MDHEN and CDR2 as SYDVKM. The CDR3 loop is CASSSRLVPTLFF. Using reference TRBV28 and TRBJ2-2 for the parts outside the CDR3, the full variable domain is DVKVTQSSRYLVKRTGEKVFLECVQDMDHENMFWYRQDPGLGLRLIYFSYDVKMKEKGDIPEGYSVSREKKERFSLILESASTNQTSMYLCASSSRLVPTLFFGEGSRLTVL.

The chain uses TRBV7-2 and TRBJ2-3; absent DNA, TCRdb's TRBD2 call cannot be checked. This CDR3 region has 16 residues. The germline CDR1 and CDR2 sequences are SGHTA and FQGNSA. The CDR3 sequence is CASSFPLAGSTDTQYF.

V usage is TRBV10-3 and J usage is TRBJ2-1; checking the TCRdb D call of TRBD1 is not possible without DNA. The CDR3 contains 11 residues. Germline CDR1 is ENHRY and CDR2 is SYGVKD. This chain's CDR3 is CASQAGDEQFF.

V and J are TRBV11-2 and TRBJ2-7; the D gene TCRdb calls, TRBD1, cannot be checked with no DNA. Germline V lookup: CDR1 SGHAT, CDR2 FQNNGV. The CDR3 extends over 12 amino acids. The chain's CDR3 is CASTSEGDEQYF.

The V and J genes are TRBV11-3 and TRBJ2-1; TCRdb's D gene call, TRBD1, goes unchecked for lack of DNA. The CDR3 has 15 amino acids. Germline loops: CDR1 SGHNT, CDR2 YENEEA. The CDR3 protein is CASSSRDRADNEQFF. Complete variable domain (other parts from reference TRBV11-3 and TRBJ2-1): EAGVVQSPRYKIIEKKQPVAFWCNPISGHNTLYWYLQNLGQGPELLIRYENEEAVDDSQLPKDRFSAERLKGVDSTLKIQPAELGDSAVYLCASSSRDRADNEQFFGPGTRLTVL.

The chain combines TRBV7-9 with TRBJ2-5; no DNA is available, so the TRBD1 call from TCRdb remains unchecked. Germline CDR1 reads SEHNR; CDR2 reads FQNEAQ (reference sequence). The CDR3 totals 15 residues. CDR3: CASSFGGGSGETQYF.

The chain links TRBV14 to TRBJ2-7; the D call of TRBD1 rests on TCRdb alone, since no DNA is present to check it. The CDR3 extends over 14 amino acids. The germline V gene has CDR1 SGHDN and CDR2 FVKESK. CDR3 protein: CASSHGQGSYEQYF. The full variable domain, its missing parts supplied by reference TRBV14 and TRBJ2-7, is EAGVTQFPSHSVIEKGQTVTLRCDPISGHDNLYWYRRVMGKEIKFLLHFVKESKQDESGMPNNRFLAERTGGTYSTLKVQPAELEDSGVYFCASSHGQGSYEQYFGPGTRLTVT.

The chain employs TRBV5-6 and TRBJ1-5. The germline V gene has CDR1 SGHDT and CDR2 YYEEEE. The CDR3 extends over 14 amino acids. CDR3 region: CASSLINSNQPQHF.

V and J are TRBV7-9 and TRBJ1-5; the TCRdb call, TRBD1, lacks DNA for checking. The CDR3 loop spans 13 amino acids. Germline V lookup: CDR1 SEHNR, CDR2 FQNEAQ (reference sequence). This chain's CDR3 is CASSHTGNQPQHF. Full variable domain (outside the CDR3, taken from reference TRBV7-9 and TRBJ1-5): DTGVSQNPRHKITKRGQNVTFRCDPISEHNRLYWYRQTLGQGPEFLTYFQNEAQLEKSRLLSDRFSAERPKGSFSTLEIQRTEQGDSAMYLCASSHTGNQPQHFGDGTRLSIL.

The J gene is TRBJ2-3, the V gene TRBV12-3 or TRBV12-4; TCRdb's D call, TRBD1, is unchecked because there is no DNA. This CDR3 comprises 14 residues. This CDR3 reads CASSLSRGVYTQYF.

The CDR3 is CASSQVGGASNEQFF. The V and J genes are TRBV14 and TRBJ2-1; the D call from TCRdb, TRBD1, cannot be confirmed without DNA. There are 15 residues in the CDR3. Germline loops: CDR1 SGHDN, CDR2 FVKESK.

J is TRBJ1-6 and V is TRBV7-9; no DNA is available, so the TRBD1 call from TCRdb remains unchecked. The CDR3 totals 15 residues. The germline V gene has CDR1 SEHNR and CDR2 FQNEAQ (reference sequence). The CDR3 here is CASSPGTGGNSPLHF. The complete variable domain, with remaining parts taken from reference TRBV7-9 and TRBJ1-6, reads DTGVSQNPRHKITKRGQNVTFRCDPISEHNRLYWYRQTLGQGPEFLTYFQNEAQLEKSRLLSDRFSAERPKGSFSTLEIQRTEQGDSAMYLCASSPGTGGNSPLHFGNGTRLTVT.

V gene TRBV28 combines with J gene TRBJ2-3. The CDR3 sequence is 14 residues long. CDR1 MDHEN and CDR2 SYDVKM come from the germline V gene. The CDR3 here is CASSPREIPDTQYF.

The chain employs TRBV7-6 and TRBJ1-1. This CDR3 has 11 amino acids. Germline V gives CDR1 SGHVS, CDR2 FNYEAQ. CDR3 in amino acids: CASSLGTEAFF.

This chain uses TRBV7-9 with TRBJ1-2; lacking DNA, the TRBD1 call made by TCRdb goes unchecked. The CDR3 runs 14 residues. The germline V gene has CDR1 SEHNR and CDR2 FQNEAQ (reference sequence). CDR3 region: CASSAGTGFYGYTF.

This chain uses TRBV14 with TRBJ2-1; TCRdb calls TRBD2, which cannot be checked without DNA. The germline CDR1 and CDR2 sequences are SGHDN and FVKESK. The CDR3 contains 16 residues. CDR3 amino acids: CASSQAGLGINNEQFF.

The genes are TRBV7-2 and TRBJ2-3; lacking DNA, the TRBD2 call made by TCRdb goes unchecked. The germline V gene has CDR1 SGHTA and CDR2 FQGNSA. The CDR3 has 15 residues. CDR3 sequence reads: CASSRGGTSTDMQYF.

The genes are TRBV5-1 and TRBJ1-1; TCRdb gives TRBD1 as the D gene, but with no DNA this cannot be confirmed. The CDR3 is made up of 14 amino acids. CDR1 and CDR2 from the germline V gene are SGHRS and YFSETQ. This CDR3 is CASSEGTENTEAFF.

This CDR3 reads CASSHTGPGNQPQHF. J is TRBJ1-5 and V is TRBV19. CDR3 size: 15 residues. The germline CDR1 and CDR2 sequences are LNHDA and SQIVND (reference sequence).

The genes are TRBV4-3 and TRBJ2-1; TCRdb proposes TRBD1, but this gene call is untestable without DNA. Looked up from germline, CDR1 is LGHNA and CDR2 is YSLEER. The CDR3 is made up of 15 amino acids. This CDR3 is CASSFGGGSGDEQFF.

The chain is built from TRBV27 and TRBJ2-7; TCRdb calls TRBD1, which cannot be checked without DNA. In germline, CDR1 is MNHEY, CDR2 SMNVEV (reference sequence). This CDR3 is 13 amino acids long. The CDR3 loop is CASSPRGGREQYF.

The chain uses TRBV14 and TRBJ2-3; checking the TCRdb D call of TRBD1 is not possible without DNA. The CDR3 runs to 15 residues. Germline CDR1 reads SGHDN; CDR2 reads FVKESK. CDR3 region: CASSRGQGFTDTQYF. Combining the CDR3 with reference TRBV14 and TRBJ2-3 gives the whole variable domain EAGVTQFPSHSVIEKGQTVTLRCDPISGHDNLYWYRRVMGKEIKFLLHFVKESKQDESGMPNNRFLAERTGGTYSTLKVQPAELEDSGVYFCASSRGQGFTDTQYFGPGTRLTVL.